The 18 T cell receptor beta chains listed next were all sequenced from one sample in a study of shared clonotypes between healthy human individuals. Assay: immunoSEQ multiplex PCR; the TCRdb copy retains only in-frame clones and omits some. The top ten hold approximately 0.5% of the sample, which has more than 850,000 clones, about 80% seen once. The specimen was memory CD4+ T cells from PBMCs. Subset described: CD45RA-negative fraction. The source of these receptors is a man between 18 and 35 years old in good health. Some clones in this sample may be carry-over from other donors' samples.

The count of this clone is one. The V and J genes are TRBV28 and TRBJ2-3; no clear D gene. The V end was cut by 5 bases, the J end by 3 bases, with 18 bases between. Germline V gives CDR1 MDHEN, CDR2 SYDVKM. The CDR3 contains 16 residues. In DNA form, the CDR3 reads TGTGCCAGCAGTCCCAGAGTCCTATTGCGGACAGATACGCAGTATTTT. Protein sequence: CASSPRVLLRTDTQYF.

Here the CDR3 DNA reads TGTGCCAGTAGTATCGGGTCCTCATATTTTACGGATAGCAATCAGCCCCAGCATTTT. Translation gives CASSIGSSYFTDSNQPQHF. J is TRBJ1-5 and V is TRBV19; D is uncertain. This CDR3 region has 19 residues. Germline CDR1 reads LNHDA; CDR2 reads SQIVND (reference sequence). Trimming shortened V by 3 bases and J by 0 bases, and 21 bases separated the two germline ends.

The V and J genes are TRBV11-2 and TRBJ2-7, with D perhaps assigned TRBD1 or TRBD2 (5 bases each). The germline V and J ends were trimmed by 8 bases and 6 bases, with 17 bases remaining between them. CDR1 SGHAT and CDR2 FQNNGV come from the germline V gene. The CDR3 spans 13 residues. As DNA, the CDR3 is TGTGCCAGCTTGATGTGGTCGGGACGCGAGCAGTACTTC. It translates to CASLMWSGREQYF.

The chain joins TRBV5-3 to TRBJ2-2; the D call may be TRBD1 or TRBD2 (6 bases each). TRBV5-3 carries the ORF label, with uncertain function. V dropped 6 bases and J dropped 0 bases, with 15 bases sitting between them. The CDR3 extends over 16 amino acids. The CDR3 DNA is TGTGCCAGAAAAGTGAACAGGGAGGCGAACACCGGGGAGCTGTTTTTT. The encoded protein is CARKVNREANTGELFF.

The chain's CDR3 is CASSLHGSGHRNEQFF. The CDR3 DNA sequence: TGTGCCAGCAGCCTACACGGGAGCGGGCACCGAAATGAGCAGTTCTTC. The rearrangement links TRBV7-9 to TRBJ2-1; weak D call: TRBD2 (6 bases). The CDR3 covers 16 residues. The V end was cut by 5 bases, the J end by 7 bases, with 21 bases between. Germline loops: CDR1 SEHNR, CDR2 FQNEAQ (reference sequence).

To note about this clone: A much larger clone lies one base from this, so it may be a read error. Here the CDR3 reads CASGRTGGPGTQYF. The CDR3 DNA sequence: TGTGCCAGCGGAAGGACAGGGGGCCCAGGGACCCAGTACTTC. The chain couples TRBV2 to TRBJ2-5, with TRBD1 matching over 11 bases. The CDR3 spans 14 residues. V gave up 8 bases and J gave up 7 bases; unmatched junction bases: 9. Germline-derived CDR1 and CDR2 are SNHLY and FYNNEI.

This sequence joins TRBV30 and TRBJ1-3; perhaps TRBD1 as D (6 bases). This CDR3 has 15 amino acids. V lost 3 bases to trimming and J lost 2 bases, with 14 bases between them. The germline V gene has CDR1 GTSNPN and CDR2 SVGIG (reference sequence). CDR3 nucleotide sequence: TGTGCCTGGAGCGGTCCCGACAGGACTGGAAACACCATATATTTT. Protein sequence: CAWSGPDRTGNTIYF.

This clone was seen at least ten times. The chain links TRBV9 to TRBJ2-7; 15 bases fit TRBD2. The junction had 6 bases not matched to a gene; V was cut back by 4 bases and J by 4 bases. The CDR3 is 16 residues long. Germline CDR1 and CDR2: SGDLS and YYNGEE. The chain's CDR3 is CASSPGLAGGWYEQYF. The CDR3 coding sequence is TGTGCCAGCAGCCCGGGACTAGCGGGAGGTTGGTACGAGCAGTACTTC.

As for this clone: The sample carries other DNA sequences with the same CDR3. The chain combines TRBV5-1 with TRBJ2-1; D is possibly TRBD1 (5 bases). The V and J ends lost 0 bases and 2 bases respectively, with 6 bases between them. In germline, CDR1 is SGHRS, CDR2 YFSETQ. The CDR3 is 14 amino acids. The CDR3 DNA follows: TGCGCCAGCAGCTTGGGACAGACCTACAATGAGCAGTTCTTC. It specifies CASSLGQTYNEQFF.

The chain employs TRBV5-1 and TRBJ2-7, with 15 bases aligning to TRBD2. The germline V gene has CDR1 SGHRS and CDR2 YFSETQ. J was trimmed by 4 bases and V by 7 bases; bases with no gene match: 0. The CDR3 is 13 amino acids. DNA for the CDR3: TGCGCCAGCGGACTAGCGGGAGGGTACGAGCAGTACTTC. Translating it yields CASGLAGGYEQYF.

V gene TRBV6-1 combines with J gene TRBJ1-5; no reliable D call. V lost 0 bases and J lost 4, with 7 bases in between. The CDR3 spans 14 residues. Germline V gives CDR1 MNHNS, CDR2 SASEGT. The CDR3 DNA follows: TGTGCCAGCAGTGAAGCGGTAAGGAATCAGCCCCAGCATTTT. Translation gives CASSEAVRNQPQHF.

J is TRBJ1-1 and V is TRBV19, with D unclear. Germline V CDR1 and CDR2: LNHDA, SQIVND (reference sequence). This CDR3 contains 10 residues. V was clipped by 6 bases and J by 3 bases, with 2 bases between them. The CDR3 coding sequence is TGTGCCAGTAGGGACACTGAAGCTTTCTTT. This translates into CASRDTEAFF.

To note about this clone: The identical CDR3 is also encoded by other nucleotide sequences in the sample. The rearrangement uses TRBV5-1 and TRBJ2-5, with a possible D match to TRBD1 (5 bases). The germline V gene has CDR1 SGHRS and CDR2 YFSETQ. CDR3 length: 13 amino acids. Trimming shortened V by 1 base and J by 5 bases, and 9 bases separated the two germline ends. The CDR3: CASSLTGGETQYF. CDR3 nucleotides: TGCGCCAGCAGCTTGACAGGTGGGGAGACCCAGTACTTC.

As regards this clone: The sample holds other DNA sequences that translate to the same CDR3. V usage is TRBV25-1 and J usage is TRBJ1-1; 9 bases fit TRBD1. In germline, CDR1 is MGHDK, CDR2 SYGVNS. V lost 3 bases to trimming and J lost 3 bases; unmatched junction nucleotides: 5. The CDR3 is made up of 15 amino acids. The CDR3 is CASSDPGQGDTEAFF. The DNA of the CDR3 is TGTGCCAGCAGTGATCCGGGACAGGGAGACACTGAAGCTTTCTTT.

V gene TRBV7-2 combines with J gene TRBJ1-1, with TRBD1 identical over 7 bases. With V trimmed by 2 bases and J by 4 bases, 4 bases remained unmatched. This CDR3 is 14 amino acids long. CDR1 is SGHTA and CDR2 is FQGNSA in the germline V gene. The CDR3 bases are TGTGCCAGCAGCTTATCACAGGGGAGCACTGAAGCTTTCTTT. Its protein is CASSLSQGSTEAFF.

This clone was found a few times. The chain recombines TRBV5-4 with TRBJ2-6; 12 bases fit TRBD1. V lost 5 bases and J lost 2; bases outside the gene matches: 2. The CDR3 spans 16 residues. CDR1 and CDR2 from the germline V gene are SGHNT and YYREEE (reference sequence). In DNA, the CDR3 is TGTGCCAGCAGGGGACAGGGGGCACCTGGGGCCAACGTCCTGACTTTC. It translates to CASRGQGAPGANVLTF.

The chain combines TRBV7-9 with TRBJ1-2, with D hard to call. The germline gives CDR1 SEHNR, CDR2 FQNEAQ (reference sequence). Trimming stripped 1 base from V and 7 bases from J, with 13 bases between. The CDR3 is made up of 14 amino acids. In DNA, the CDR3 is TGTGCCAGCAGCTTAGTGGGAGTCCCCCTTGGCTACACCTTC. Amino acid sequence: CASSLVGVPLGYTF.

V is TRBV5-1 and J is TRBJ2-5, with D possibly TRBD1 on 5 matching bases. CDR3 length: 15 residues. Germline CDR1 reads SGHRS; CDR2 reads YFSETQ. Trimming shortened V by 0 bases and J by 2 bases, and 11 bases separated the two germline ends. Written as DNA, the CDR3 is TGCGCCAGCAGCTTGGGCGCAGGACAACAAGAGACCCAGTACTTC. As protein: CASSLGAGQQETQYF.